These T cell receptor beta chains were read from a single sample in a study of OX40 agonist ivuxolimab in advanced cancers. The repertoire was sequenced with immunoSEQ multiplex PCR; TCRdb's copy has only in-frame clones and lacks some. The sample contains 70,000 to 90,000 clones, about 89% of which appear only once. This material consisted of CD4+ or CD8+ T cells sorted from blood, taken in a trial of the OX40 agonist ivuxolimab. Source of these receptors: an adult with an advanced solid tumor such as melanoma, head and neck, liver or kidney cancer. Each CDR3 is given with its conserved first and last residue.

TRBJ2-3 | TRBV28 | CASSFPSTGTSPTSTDTQYF
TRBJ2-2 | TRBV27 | CASSFNSLTGDTGELFF
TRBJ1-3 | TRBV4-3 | CASSPGTGSGNTIYF
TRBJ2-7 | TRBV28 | CASRRLTGGEQYF
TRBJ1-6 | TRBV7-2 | CASSVNRGRVSSPLHF
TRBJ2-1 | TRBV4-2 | CASSGHPRTSGSANEQFF
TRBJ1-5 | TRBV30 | CAWSLRGAGNQPQHF
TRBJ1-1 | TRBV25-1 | CASRRFEYTEAFF
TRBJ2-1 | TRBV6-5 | CASSYSGGGAYNEQFF
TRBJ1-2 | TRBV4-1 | CASSSPTEPTYGYTF
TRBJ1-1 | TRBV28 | CASSFIGGGTEAFF
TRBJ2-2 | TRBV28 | CASSLYSPGTGELFF
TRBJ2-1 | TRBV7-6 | CASSLSVDLALNEQFF
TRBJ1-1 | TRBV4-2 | CASSHRGWNTEAFF
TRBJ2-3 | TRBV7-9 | CASSFLDTQYF
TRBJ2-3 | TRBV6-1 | CASSPTDTQYF
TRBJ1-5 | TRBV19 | CASSIAGYSNQPQHF
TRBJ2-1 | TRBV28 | CASSLGLRDEQFF
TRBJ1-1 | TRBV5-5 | CASSLDVGVTEAFF
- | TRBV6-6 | CASSYVGVHEQYF
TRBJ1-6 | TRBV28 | CASRTQDAKGNSPLHF
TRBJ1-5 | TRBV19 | CASSIAHMYKQPQHF
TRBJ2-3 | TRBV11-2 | CASSSITDTQYF
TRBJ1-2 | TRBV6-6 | CASSSWNDAQDGYTF
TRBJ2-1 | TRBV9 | CASRLSSSYNEQFF
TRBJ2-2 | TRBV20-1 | CSASDTGELFF
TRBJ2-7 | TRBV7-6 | CASSLVVDGSRRGEQYF